One TCR beta chain is described in this entry. This CDR3 region has 14 residues. J was trimmed by 2 bases and V by 3 bases; bases with no gene match: 6. CDR1 and CDR2 (germline): DFQATT, SNEGSKA (reference sequence). Assay used: immunoSEQ multiplex PCR; TCRdb lists only in-frame clones, some missing. The table has fewer than 300,000 clones, roughly nine tenths seen once. This entry belongs to a study of blood T cell repertoires in COVID-19. Overall study context: Both acute and convalescent COVID-19 samples were obtained from the United States, Italy and Spain.

The sequence derives from a woman under 40 with COVID-19, enrolled during active disease. The chain combines TRBV20-1 with TRBJ2-7; the match to TRBD2 covers 8 bases. The sequenced sample was peripheral blood. The CDR3 region has the DNA TGCAGTGCTAGTGGAGCGGGGGCCACCTACGAGCAGTACTTC. Its protein is CSASGAGATYEQYF.